Listed here are 5 T cell receptor beta chains from one sample, sequenced in a study of T-cell memory formation after mild COVID-19. TCRdb called the 5' RACE reads again in MiXCR, with one record for every CDR3 protein. The sample has just under 350,000 distinct CDR3 sequences, 10% to 15% seen once. Sequencing was performed on PBMCs or a T cell subset sorted from them (not recorded which). The source of these receptors is a man between 18 and 35 years old who had mild COVID-19 (a few samples of this study predate the infection). Cell type and time point are not known.

This clonotype came up a few times. The chain recombines TRBV9 with TRBJ2-1; D is uncertain. The germline V and J ends were trimmed by 5 bases and 5 bases, with 20 bases remaining between them. The CDR3 loop spans 16 amino acids. Germline V CDR1 and CDR2: SGDLS, YYNGEE. Here the CDR3 DNA reads TGTGCCAGCAGTGCCTTAGGCTCCATGCTGAACAATGAGCAGTTCTTC. This gives the protein CASSALGSMLNNEQFF.

This clonotype was detected only a few times. The genes are TRBV29-1 and TRBJ1-4, with a tentative D call TRBD1 (6 bases). The CDR3 length is 13 residues. The germline V and J ends were trimmed by 7 bases and 8 bases, with 17 bases remaining between them. Per the germline V gene, CDR1 is SQVTM and CDR2 is ANQGSEA. CDR3 sequence reads: CSAKDSGGEKLFF. CDR3 sequence (DNA): TGCAGCGCTAAGGACAGTGGGGGAGAAAAACTGTTTTTT.

The chain couples TRBV6-5 to TRBJ1-2; D unresolved. The V gene lost 6 bases and the J gene lost 4 bases, with 18 bases spanning the gap. CDR3 length: 15 amino acids. Germline V gives CDR1 MNHEY, CDR2 SVGAGI. The CDR3 sequence is CASSPHAGVLYGYTF. The DNA for the CDR3 is TGTGCCAGCAGCCCCCATGCCGGGGTCCTCTATGGCTACACCTTC.

In its sample, this clonotype was seen a few times. The chain is built from TRBV7-9 and TRBJ2-1; D perhaps matches TRBD2 (6 bases). V was shortened by 4 bases and J by 12 bases, with 10 bases between the two germline ends. This CDR3 has 11 amino acids. Germline V CDR1 and CDR2: SEHNR, FQNEAQ (reference sequence). The CDR3 is CASSSAGGQFF. The CDR3 DNA follows: TGTGCCAGCAGCTCCGCCGGGGGGCAGTTCTTC.

This chain links TRBV27 with TRBJ2-5; 7 bases fit TRBD2. The CDR3 loop spans 13 amino acids. Trimming took 5 bases from V and 2 from J; bases not matched to a gene: 2. Germline CDR1 and CDR2: MNHEY and SMNVEV (reference sequence). CDR3 loop: CASSEAGQETQYF. The CDR3 bases are TGTGCCAGCAGTGAAGCGGGGCAAGAGACCCAGTACTTC.